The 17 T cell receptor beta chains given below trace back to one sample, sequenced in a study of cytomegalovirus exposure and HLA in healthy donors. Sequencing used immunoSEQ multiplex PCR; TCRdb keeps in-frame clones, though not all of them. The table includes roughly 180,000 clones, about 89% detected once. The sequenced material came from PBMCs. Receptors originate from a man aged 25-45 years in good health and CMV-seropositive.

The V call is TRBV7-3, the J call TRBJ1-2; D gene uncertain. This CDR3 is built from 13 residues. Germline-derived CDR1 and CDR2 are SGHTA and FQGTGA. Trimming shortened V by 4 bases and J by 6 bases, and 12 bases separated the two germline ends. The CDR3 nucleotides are TGTGCCAGCAGCTCAACACACTTGGATGGCTACACCTTC. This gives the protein CASSSTHLDGYTF.

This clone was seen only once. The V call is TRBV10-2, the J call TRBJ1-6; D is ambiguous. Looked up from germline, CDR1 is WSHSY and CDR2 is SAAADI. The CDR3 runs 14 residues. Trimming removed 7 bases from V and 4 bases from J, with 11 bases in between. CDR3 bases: TGCGCCAGCATACCGGCCGGGTATAATTCACCCCTCCACTTT. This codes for CASIPAGYNSPLHF.

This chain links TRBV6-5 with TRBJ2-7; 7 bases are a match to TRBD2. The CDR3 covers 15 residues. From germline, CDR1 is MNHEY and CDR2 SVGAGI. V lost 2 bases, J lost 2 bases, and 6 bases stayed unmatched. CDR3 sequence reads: CASSYGVRGAYEQYF. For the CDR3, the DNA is TGTGCCAGCAGTTACGGAGTCCGGGGGGCCTACGAGCAGTACTTC.

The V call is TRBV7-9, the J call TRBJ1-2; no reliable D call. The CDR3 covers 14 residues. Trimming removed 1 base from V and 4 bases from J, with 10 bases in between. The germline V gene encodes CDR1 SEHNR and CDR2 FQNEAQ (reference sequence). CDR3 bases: TGTGCCAGCAGCTTAGAAGTGGGCGGCTATGGCTACACCTTC. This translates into CASSLEVGGYGYTF.

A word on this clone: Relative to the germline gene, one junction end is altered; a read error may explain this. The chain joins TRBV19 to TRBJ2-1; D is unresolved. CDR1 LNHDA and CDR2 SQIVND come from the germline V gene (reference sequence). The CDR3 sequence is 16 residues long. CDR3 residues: CASSVDSRRAYNEQFF. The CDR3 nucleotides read TGTGCCAGTAGTGTAGATAGCAGACGGGCCTACAATGAGCAGTTCTTC.

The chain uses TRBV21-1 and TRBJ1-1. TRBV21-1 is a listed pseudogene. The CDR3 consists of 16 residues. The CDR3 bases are TGTGCCAGCAGCAAAGGAGGGGGACAAGGGGGGCTTGAAGCTTTCTTT. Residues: CASSKGGGQGGLEAFF.

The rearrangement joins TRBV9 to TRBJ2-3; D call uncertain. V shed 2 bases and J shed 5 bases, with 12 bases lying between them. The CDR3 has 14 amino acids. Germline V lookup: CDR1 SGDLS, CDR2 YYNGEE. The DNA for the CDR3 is TGTGCCAGCAGCGTGCACCCAAGTCAAGATACGCAGTATTTT. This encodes CASSVHPSQDTQYF.

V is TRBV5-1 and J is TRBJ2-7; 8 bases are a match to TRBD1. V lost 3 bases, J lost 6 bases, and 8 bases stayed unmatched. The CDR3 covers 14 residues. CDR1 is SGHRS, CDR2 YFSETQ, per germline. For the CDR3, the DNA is TGCGCCAGCAGCTCACAGGGGGTATACTCCGAGCAGTACTTC. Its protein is CASSSQGVYSEQYF. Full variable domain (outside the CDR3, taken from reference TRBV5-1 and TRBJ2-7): KAGVTQTPRYLIKTRGQQVTLSCSPISGHRSVSWYQQTPGQGLQFLFEYFSETQRNKGNFPGRFSGRQFSNSRSEMNVSTLELGDSALYLCASSSQGVYSEQYFGPGTRLTVT.

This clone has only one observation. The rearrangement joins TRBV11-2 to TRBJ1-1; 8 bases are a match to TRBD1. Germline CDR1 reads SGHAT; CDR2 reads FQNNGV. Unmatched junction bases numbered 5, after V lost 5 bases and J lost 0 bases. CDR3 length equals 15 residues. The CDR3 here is CASSERTGMNTEAFF. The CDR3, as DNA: TGTGCCAGCAGCGAACGGACAGGGATGAACACTGAAGCTTTCTTT.

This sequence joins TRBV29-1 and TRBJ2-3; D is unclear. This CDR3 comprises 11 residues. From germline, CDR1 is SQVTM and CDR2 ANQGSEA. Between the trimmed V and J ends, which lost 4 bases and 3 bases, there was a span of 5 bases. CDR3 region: CSVVLTDTQYF. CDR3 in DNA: TGCAGCGTTGTCCTGACAGATACGCAGTATTTT.

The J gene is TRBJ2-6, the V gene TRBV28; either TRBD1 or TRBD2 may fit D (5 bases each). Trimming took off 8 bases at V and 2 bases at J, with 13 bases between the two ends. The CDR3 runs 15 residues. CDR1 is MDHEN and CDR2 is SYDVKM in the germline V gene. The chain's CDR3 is CASFCEGPGANVLTF. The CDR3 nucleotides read TGTGCCAGCTTTTGTGAGGGGCCTGGGGCCAACGTCCTGACTTTC.

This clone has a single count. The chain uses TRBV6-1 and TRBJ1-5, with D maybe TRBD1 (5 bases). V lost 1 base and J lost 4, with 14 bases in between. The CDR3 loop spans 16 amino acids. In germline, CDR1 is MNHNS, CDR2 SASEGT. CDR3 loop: CASSEVFRVGNQPQHF. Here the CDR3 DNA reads TGTGCCAGCAGTGAAGTCTTCAGGGTCGGTAATCAGCCCCAGCATTTT.

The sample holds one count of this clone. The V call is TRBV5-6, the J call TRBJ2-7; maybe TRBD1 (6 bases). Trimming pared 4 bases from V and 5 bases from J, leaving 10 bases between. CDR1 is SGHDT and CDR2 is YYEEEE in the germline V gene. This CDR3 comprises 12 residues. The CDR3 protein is CASSVTGNEQYF. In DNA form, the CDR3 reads TGTGCCAGCAGCGTTACAGGGAACGAGCAGTACTTC. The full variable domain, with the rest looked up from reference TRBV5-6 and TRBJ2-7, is DAGVTQSPTHLIKTRGQQVTLRCSPKSGHDTVSWYQQALGQGPQFIFQYYEEEERQRGNFPDRFSGHQFPNYSSELNVNALLLGDSALYLCASSVTGNEQYFGPGTRLTVT.

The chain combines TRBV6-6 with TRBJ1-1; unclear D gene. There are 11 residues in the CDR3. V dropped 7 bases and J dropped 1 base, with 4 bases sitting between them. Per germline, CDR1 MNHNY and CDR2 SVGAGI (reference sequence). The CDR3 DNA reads TGTGCCAGCACAGGGAACACTGAAGCTTTCTTT. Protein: CASTGNTEAFF.

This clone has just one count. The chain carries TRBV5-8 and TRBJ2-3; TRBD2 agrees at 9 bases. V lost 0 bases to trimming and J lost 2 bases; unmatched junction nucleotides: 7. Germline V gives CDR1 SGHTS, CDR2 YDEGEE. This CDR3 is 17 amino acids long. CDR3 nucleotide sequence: TGTGCCAGCAGCTTGGTTCTAGCGGGGATTTCCACAGATACGCAGTATTTT. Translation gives CASSLVLAGISTDTQYF.

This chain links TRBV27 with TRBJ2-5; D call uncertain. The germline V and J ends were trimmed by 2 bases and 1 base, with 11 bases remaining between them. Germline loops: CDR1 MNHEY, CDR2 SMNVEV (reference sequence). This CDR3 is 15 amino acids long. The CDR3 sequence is CASSLLGGTQETQYF. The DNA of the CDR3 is TGTGCCAGCAGTTTACTGGGCGGAACCCAAGAGACCCAGTACTTC.

CDR3 DNA: TGTGCCAGCAGCCCGGGGGCCGGGGAGCTGTTTTTT. This sequence encodes CASSPGAGELFF. The J gene is TRBJ2-2, the V gene TRBV7-2, with a weak D call TRBD2 (6 bases). In germline, CDR1 is SGHTA, CDR2 FQGNSA. Trimming took off 5 bases at V and 6 bases at J, with 7 bases between the two ends. The CDR3 spans 12 residues.